The present entry profiles one T cell receptor beta chain with its context. This clone has just a few counts. Its antigen specificity is not known. Per-base qualities were not stored, and no clone one base away is much larger. This sample is drawn from a study of blood T cell repertoires in COVID-19 (dated by TCRdb to 2020 to 2022). For the study in its entirety: The collaborator samples originated in the United States, Italy and Spain and spanned the acute and convalescent phases of COVID-19. The material from the prospective study consisted of cDNA or gDNA derived from T cells, B-cell-depleted T cells, or PBMCs. Sample metadata almost always included a de-identified subject ID, COVID-19 status, age in years and sex. Where available, HLA class I and class II types were obtained from metadata supplied by the sample provider rather than from assay-based typing. The dataset comprised deeply sampled blood TCRbeta repertoires from subjects exposed to, actively infected with, or recovered from COVID-19. The samples were drawn from the first 160 participants of the ongoing ImmuneRACE study and from under 1,500 subjects provided by 6 global collaborators. The repertoires were released in a freely available public database intended as a resource for research on the immune response to SARS-CoV-2. General findings and caveats noted by the study authors: The quantity of clinical and demographic metadata differed by source and by participant and was supplied without curation.

At one collaborating source in Seattle, patients were enrolled during active infection and were followed longitudinally through the course of disease. Each collaborating institution followed its own protocols to collect whole blood in K2EDTA tubes. Collaborator samples were shipped for TCRbeta analysis as frozen whole blood, isolated PBMCs, or DNA extracted from either sample type. There are 15 amino acids in the CDR3, from cysteine to phenylalanine inclusive. Kept here is only the CDR3 DNA, which spans 45 bases and is read in frame from base 1. V and J are trimmed by 3 bases and 4 bases, and the gene matches miss 11 bases of the junction. CDR1 and CDR2 (DFQATT, SNEGSKA) derive from the germline V gene (reference sequence). The immunoSEQ Assay, a bias-controlled multiplex PCR, was used to amplify TCRbeta CDR3 regions from genomic DNA. For the original study's pipeline: The number of nucleated cells in each sample was estimated by amplification of reference gene primers within the assay. Sequence reads were collapsed and filtered to measure the absolute abundance of every unique TCRbeta CDR3 rearrangement. Productive Simpson clonality was computed per sample as the square root of Simpson's diversity index over productive rearrangements. TCRdb retrieved this table from immuneACCESS and kept in-frame rearrangements only. Not all clones are present; in checked studies, unresolved V genes account for under half, and no reason is known for the remainder. The D gene and trimming were derived from the DNA, and the V and J assignments and clone size from that table. The sample records nearly 200,000 clones, 70% to 90% of which are singletons. The ten largest account for approximately 0.99% of the sample.

This receptor was identified in a man in his sixties with COVID-19, enrolled during active disease. The chain joins TRBV20-1 to TRBJ1-2, with 7 bases in between that match TRBD1. What was sequenced was peripheral blood. The encoded CDR3 is CSASGRDSSFYGYTF. The DNA reads as follows: TGCAGTGCTAGTGGGAGGGACAGCTCATTCTATGGCTACACCTTC.